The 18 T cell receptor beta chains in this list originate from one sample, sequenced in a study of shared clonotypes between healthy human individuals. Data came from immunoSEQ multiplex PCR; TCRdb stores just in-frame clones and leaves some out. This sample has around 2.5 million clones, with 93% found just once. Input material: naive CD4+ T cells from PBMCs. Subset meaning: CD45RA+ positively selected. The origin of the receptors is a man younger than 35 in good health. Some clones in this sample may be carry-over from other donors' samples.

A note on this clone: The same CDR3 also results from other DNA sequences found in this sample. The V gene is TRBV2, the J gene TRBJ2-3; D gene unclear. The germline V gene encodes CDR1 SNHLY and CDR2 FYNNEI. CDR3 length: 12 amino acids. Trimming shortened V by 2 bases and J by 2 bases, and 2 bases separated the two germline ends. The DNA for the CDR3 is TGTGCCAGCAGTGAATCCACAGATACGCAGTATTTT. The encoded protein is CASSESTDTQYF.

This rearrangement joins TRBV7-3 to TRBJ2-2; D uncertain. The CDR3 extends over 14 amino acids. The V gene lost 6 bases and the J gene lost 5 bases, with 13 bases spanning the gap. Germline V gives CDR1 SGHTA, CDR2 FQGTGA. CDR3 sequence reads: CASSRRMGTGELFF. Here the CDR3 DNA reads TGTGCCAGCAGTCGTCGCATGGGGACCGGGGAGCTGTTTTTT.

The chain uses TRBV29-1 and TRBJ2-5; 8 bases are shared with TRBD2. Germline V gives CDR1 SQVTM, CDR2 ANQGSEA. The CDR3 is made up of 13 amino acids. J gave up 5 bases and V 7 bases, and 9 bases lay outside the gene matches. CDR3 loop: CSGRPGLEETQYF. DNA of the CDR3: TGCAGCGGCAGACCGGGACTAGAGGAGACCCAGTACTTC.

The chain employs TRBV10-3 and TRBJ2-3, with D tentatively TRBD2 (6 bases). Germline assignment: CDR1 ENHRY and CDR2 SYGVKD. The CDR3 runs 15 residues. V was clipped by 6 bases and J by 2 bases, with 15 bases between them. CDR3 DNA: TGTGCCATCAGGAGTCCGATAGCGGACACAGATACGCAGTATTTT. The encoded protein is CAIRSPIADTDTQYF.

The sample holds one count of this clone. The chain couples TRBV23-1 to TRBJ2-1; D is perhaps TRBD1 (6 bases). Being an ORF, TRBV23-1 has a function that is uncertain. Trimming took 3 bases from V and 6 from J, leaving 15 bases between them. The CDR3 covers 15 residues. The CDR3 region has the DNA TGCGCCAGCAGTCATCAGGGGTTATACCGCAATGAGCAGTTCTTC. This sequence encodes CASSHQGLYRNEQFF.

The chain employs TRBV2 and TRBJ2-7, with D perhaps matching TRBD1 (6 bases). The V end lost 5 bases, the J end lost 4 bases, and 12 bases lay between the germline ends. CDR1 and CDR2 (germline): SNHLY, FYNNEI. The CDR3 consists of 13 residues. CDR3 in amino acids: CASSPGTQYEQYF. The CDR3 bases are TGTGCCAGCAGTCCCGGGACACAGTACGAGCAGTACTTC.

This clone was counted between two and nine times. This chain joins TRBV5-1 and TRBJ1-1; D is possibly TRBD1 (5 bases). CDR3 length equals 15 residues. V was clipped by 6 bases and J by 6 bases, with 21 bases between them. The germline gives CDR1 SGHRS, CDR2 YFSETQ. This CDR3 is CASKRGNIGAPEAFF. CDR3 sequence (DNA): TGCGCCAGCAAGAGGGGAAATATCGGGGCGCCTGAAGCTTTCTTT. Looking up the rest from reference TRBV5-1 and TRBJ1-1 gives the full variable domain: KAGVTQTPRYLIKTRGQQVTLSCSPISGHRSVSWYQQTPGQGLQFLFEYFSETQRNKGNFPGRFSGRQFSNSRSEMNVSTLELGDSALYLCASKRGNIGAPEAFFGQGTRLTVV.

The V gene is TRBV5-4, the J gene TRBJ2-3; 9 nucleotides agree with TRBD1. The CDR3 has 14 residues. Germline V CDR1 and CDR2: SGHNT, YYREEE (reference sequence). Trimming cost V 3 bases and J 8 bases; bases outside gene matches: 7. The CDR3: CASSWKTGGGTQYF. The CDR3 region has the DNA TGTGCCAGCAGCTGGAAGACAGGGGGGGGTACGCAGTATTTT.

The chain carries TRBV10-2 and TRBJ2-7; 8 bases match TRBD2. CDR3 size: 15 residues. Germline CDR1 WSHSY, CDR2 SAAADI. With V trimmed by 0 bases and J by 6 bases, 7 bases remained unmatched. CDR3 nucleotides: TGCGCCAGCAGTGAGTCTGGAGCGGGAGCTGGCGAGCAGTACTTC. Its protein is CASSESGAGAGEQYF.

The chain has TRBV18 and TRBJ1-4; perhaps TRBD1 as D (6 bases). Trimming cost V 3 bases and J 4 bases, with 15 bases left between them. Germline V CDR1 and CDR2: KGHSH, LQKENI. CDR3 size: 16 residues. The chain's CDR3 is CASSPLRTALNEKLFF. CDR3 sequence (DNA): TGTGCCAGCTCACCCCTCCGGACAGCCCTTAATGAAAAACTGTTTTTT.

CDR3 in DNA: TGTGCCTGGCTGTGGGAGGCGGGGCCAGAGCGGGGTACCGGGGAGCTGTTTTTT. Its translation is CAWLWEAGPERGTGELFF. This chain joins TRBV30 and TRBJ2-2; 7 bases align to TRBD2. CDR1 and CDR2 from the germline V gene are GTSNPN and SVGIG (reference sequence). CDR3 length: 18 amino acids. Trimming cost V 5 bases and J 5 bases; bases outside gene matches: 20.

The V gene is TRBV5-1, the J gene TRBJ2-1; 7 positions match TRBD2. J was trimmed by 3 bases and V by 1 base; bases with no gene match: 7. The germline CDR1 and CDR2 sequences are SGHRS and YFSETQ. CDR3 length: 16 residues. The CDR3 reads CASSLSAGVLYNEQFF. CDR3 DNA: TGCGCCAGCAGCTTGTCGGCGGGGGTCCTCTACAATGAGCAGTTCTTC.

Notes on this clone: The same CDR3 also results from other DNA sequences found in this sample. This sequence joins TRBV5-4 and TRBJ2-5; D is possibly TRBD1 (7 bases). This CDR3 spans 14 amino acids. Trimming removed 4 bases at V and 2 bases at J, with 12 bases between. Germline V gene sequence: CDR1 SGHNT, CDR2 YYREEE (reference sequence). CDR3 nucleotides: TGTGCCAGCAGCGGAGGGACAGCTCAAGAGACCCAGTACTTC. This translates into CASSGGTAQETQYF.

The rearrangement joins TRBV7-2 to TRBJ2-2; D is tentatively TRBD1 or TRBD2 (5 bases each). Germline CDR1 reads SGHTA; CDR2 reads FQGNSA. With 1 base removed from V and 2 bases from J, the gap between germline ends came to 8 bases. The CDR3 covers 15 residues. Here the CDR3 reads CASSLGGINTGELFF. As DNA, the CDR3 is TGTGCCAGCAGCTTAGGGGGGATTAACACCGGGGAGCTGTTTTTT.

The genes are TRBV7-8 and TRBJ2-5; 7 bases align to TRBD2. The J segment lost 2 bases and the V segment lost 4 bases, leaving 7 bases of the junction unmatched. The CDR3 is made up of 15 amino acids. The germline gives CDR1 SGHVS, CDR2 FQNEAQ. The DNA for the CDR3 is TGTGCCAGCAGCTCCCGACCAGCGGGACAAGAGACCCAGTACTTC. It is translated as CASSSRPAGQETQYF. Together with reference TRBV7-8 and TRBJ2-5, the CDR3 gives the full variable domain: GAGVSQSPRYKVAKRGQDVALRCDPISGHVSLFWYQQALGQGPEFLTYFQNEAQLDKSGLPSDRFFAERPEGSVSTLKIQRTQQEDSAVYLCASSSRPAGQETQYFGPGTRLLVL.

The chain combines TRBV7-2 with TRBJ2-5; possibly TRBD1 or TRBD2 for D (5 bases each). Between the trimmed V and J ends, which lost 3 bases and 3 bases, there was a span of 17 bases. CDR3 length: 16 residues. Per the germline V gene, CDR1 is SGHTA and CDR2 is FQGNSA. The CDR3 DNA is TGTGCCAGCAGCTTCAACAGAGCCGGGGCGAAAGAGACCCAGTACTTC. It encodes CASSFNRAGAKETQYF. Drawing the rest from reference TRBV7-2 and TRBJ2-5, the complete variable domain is GAGVSQSPSNKVTEKGKDVELRCDPISGHTALYWYRQSLGQGLEFLIYFQGNSAPDKSGLPSDRFSAERTGGSVSTLTIQRTQQEDSAVYLCASSFNRAGAKETQYFGPGTRLLVL.

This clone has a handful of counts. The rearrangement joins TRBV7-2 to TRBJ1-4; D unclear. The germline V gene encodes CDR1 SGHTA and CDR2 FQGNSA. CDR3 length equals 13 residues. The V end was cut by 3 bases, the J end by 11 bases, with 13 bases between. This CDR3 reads CASSFLTREKLFF. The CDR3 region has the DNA TGTGCCAGCAGCTTCCTCACCCGGGAGAAACTGTTTTTT. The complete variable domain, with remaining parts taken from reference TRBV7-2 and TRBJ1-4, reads GAGVSQSPSNKVTEKGKDVELRCDPISGHTALYWYRQSLGQGLEFLIYFQGNSAPDKSGLPSDRFSAERTGGSVSTLTIQRTQQEDSAVYLCASSFLTREKLFFGSGTQLSVL.

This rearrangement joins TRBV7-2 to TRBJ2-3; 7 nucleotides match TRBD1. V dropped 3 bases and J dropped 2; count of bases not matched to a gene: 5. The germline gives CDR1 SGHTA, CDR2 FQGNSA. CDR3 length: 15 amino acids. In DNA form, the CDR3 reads TGTGCCAGCAGCTTTGGGACAGCTATCACAGATACGCAGTATTTT. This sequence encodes CASSFGTAITDTQYF.